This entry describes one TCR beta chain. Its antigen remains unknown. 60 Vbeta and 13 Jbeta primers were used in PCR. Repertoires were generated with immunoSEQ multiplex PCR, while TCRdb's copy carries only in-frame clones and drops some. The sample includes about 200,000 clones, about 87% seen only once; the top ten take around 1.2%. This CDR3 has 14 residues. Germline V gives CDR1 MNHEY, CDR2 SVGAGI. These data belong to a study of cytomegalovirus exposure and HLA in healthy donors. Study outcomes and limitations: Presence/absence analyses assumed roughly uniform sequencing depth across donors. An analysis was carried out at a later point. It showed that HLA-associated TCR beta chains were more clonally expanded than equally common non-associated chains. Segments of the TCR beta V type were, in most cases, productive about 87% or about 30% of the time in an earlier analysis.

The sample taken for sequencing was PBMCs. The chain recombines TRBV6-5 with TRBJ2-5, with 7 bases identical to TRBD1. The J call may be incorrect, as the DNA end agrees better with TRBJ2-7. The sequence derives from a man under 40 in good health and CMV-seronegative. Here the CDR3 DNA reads TGTGCCAGCAGTCGAGACACAGGGGCCTCCGAGCAGTACTTC. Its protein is CASSRDTGASEQYF.